The source of this TCR beta chain is a study of radiotherapy plus CTLA-4 blockade in lung cancer (dated by TCRdb to the late 2010s). Regarding the study in general: Among enrolled patients, about 19% had an objective response and 30% to 40% reached disease control. General study outcomes and caveats: After treatment with radiotherapy and ipilimumab, TCR clones that came from tumors expanded in the peripheral blood. Early dynamic changes in blood T cell clones, together with increased serum interferon-beta after radiation, were reported as the strongest predictors of response.

The CDR3 starts with the cysteine, ends with the phenylalanine, and has 19 residues. Only the CDR3 portion is preserved as DNA: 57 bases, with reading frame beginning at the first base. Remarks on this clone: Which antigen it targets is not known. No quality values exist for individual bases; no much larger clone is one base distant.

The library relied on the immunoSEQ multiplex PCR assay. What TCRdb holds here is the immuneACCESS table cut down to in-frame rearrangements. Part of the clones is not present; checked against another copy, under half of the missing clones reflect an unresolved V gene, and the others are unexplained. This sample has 75,000 to 100,000 clones in its table, and approximately 78% of those were observed once. The ten largest make up about 3.5% of the sample. Focal radiation therapy combined with CTLA-4 blockade (ipilimumab) was tested in patients with chemo-refractory metastatic non-small-cell lung cancer.

The chain links TRBV7-5 with TRBJ1-4; TRBD1 is taken as the D call from the table, unchecked against the DNA. TRBV7-5 is a pseudogene. The sequence was obtained from a human donor with non-small cell lung cancer who had a partial response to radiotherapy plus ipilimumab. The sample was peripheral blood, taken from a patient treated with radiotherapy plus ipilimumab. The DNA sequence reads TGTGTCAGAAGCTTAAAGGACAGGGAAGAATATGCAACTAATGAAAAACTGTTTTTT. Translated, this gives CVRSLKDREEYATNEKLFF.